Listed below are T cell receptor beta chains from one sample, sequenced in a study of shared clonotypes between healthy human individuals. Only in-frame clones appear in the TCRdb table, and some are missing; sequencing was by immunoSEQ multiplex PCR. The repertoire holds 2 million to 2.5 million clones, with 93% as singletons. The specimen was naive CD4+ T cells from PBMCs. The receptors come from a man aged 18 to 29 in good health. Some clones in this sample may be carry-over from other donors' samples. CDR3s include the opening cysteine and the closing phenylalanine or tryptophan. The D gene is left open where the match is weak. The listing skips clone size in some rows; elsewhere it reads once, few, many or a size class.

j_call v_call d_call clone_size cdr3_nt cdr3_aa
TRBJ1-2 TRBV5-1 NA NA TGCGCCAGCAGTCATGGGGGGCCGGGTCCTTATGGCTACACCTTC CASSHGGPGPYGYTF
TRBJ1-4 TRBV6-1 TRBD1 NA TGTGCCACAAACAGGGGGCGCGGTGAAAAACTGTTTTTT CATNRGRGEKLFF
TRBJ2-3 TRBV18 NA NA TGTGCCAGCTCACCAGCAGGAGATACGCAGTATTTT CASSPAGDTQYF
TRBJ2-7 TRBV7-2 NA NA TGTGCCAGCAGCCCAAGGACATCCTACGAGCAGTACTTC CASSPRTSYEQYF
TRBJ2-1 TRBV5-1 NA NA TGCGCCAGCAGCCCCGTTACTCGGGTTTACAATGAGCAGTTCTTC CASSPVTRVYNEQFF
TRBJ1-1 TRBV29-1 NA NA TGCAGCGTTACGACGGGGGTTGGGGACACTGAAGCTTTCTTT CSVTTGVGDTEAFF
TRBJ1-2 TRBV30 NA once TGTGCCTGGGCGAGTTGGTCCTATGGCTACACCTTC CAWASWSYGYTF
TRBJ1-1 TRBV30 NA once TGTGCCTGGAGTGTACCGGCTTTCCGGATGTCCACTGAAGCTTTCTTT CAWSVPAFRMSTEAFF
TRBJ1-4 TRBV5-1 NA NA TGCGCCAGCAGCCTGGGACGGGGTGGGGAAAAACTGTTTTTT CASSLGRGGEKLFF
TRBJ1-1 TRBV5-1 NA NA TGCGCCAGCAGCCCGCCCGGGAGGGTCAACAGAGGCACTGAAGCTTTCTTT CASSPPGRVNRGTEAFF
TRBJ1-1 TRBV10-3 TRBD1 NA TGTGCCATCAGTGAACAGGGGGCCTACACTGAAGCTTTCTTT CAISEQGAYTEAFF
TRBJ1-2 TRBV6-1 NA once TGTGCCAGCGCCGTTAACTATGGCTACACCTTC CASAVNYGYTF
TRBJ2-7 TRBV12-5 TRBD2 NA TGTGCTAGTGGTTCCCCGCGGGGGGAGCAGTACTTC CASGSPRGEQYF
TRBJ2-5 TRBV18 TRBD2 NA TGTGCCAGCTCACCACCCTCTAGCGGGAGGGCCTCGGAGACCCAGTACTTC CASSPPSSGRASETQYF
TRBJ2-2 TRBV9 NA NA TGTGCCAGCAGCGTAGCTGGGATAGCCGGGGAGCTGTTTTTT CASSVAGIAGELFF